This T cell receptor (beta chain) came from a study of T cells in Graves' hyperthyroidism and ophthalmopathy (dated by TCRdb to about 2019). Study-level background: TCR V-J signatures able to tell the groups apart were searched for in a discovery cohort of approximately 95 patients, of whom approximately 40 had Graves' ophthalmopathy and about 60 had stable Graves' hyperthyroidism. Whether ophthalmopathy could be predicted prospectively was tested in an independent validation cohort made up of roughly 19 hyperthyroidism patients plus 17 patients who later progressed to ophthalmopathy. The paper describes TCR Vbeta CDR3 sequencing of about 140 peripheral blood samples, made up of fewer than 50 ophthalmopathy patients, approximately 76 hyperthyroidism patients and 17 progressor patients. After sampling, hyperthyroidism patients received methimazole starting at 30 mg daily, and ophthalmopathy patients received high-dose intravenous methylprednisolone. The approximately 100 discovery patients were divided at random into training and test sets in a 7:3 ratio. In addition, the study compared T-cell repertoires in thyroid tissue and in blood from several Graves' hyperthyroidism patients. Overall study results and their limits: Most expanded thyroid clonotypes (frequency above 0.001) were also detected in blood, a finding suggesting that blood repertoires may reflect thyroid immune responses. In cross-validation, a model built on a 13 V-J signature told ophthalmopathy apart from stable hyperthyroidism with less than 90% sensitivity and roughly 83% specificity, and in testing the same model reached 80%/75%. No statistical method was used to fix the sample size in advance, and group allocation was not hidden from the investigators. In validation, the model predicted progression to ophthalmopathy with approximately 70% sensitivity and less than 75% specificity, a median of approximately 6.7 months before onset.

Any patient with an uncontrolled infection, another autoimmune disease, pregnancy or lactation was excluded. Diagnoses were based on clinical symptoms, serum thyroxine and TRAb, thyroid ultrasound and orbital computed tomography. Total RNA was extracted using Trizol reagent, and RNA quality was assessed on an Agilent 2100 Bioanalyzer. Reading the germline V gene (reference sequence) gives CDR1 SEHNR and CDR2 FQNEAQ. The CDR3 covers 14 residues, taking in both the cysteine and the phenylalanine. The sequence is cut down to CDR3 DNA, 42 bases in frame from base 1. TCR beta CDR3 regions were amplified from RNA transcripts. A first-round RT-PCR of the TCR CDR3 used the HTBI primer set with the Qiagen OneStep RT-PCR kit. The libraries were constructed in a second round of multiplex PCR and then size-selected and purified. Sequencing of the libraries was done on an Illumina HiSeq2000 using paired-end 100 bp reads. The authors processed their data as follows. SOAPnuke was used to process the raw data, throwing out any read that contained adapters or uncalled bases, had a mean Phred below 15, or lacked an exact constant-primer or identifier match. High-quality paired reads were merged with COPE v1.2.5, and unique nucleotide sequences were defined as clonotypes. Clonotypes were aligned to IMGT TRBV, TRBD and TRBJ reference segments using MiTCR v1.1. The analysis was restricted to V-J combinations with a frequency above 0.0001, which together covered around 99% of the repertoires. A TCS score was defined as the ratio of F50 (clonal expansion) to E x V (chaos), with BLOSUM62-based TCRdist applied between CDR3 peptides within each V-J. Welch's t-statistics and random forest reduced around 550 V-J features to 10 to 15, which were used in a naive Bayes classifier (R e1071). The Morisita-Horn index was used to measure how similar the thyroid and blood repertoires were. TCRdb redid the processing of the public reads, applying fastp at Q25 and MiXCR, and retained in-frame beta chains. CDR3 protein duplicates are merged, each entry listing the most common genes and DNA. These V and J calls are TCRdb output, not the study's own analysis. For this sample the table gives 500,000 to 600,000 distinct CDR3 sequences, of which roughly 50% were detected only once. Roughly 19% of the sample rests with the top ten.

With respect to this clonotype: Its binding antigen is unknown. This may be a read error: a much more frequent sequence differs by one nucleotide.

The sequenced material came from peripheral blood or thyroid tissue (not recorded which). The receptor chain draws on TRBV7-9 and TRBJ2-2, with TRBD2 perhaps the D gene, on 5 matching bases. The TCR sequence derives from an adult woman with Graves' disease, either hyperthyroidism or ophthalmopathy (not recorded which). This receptor carries the CDR3 CASSVAPGTGELFF. The nucleotide sequence reads as follows: TGTGCCAGCAGCGTAGCGCCAGGTACCGGGGAGCTGTTTTTT.